The T cell receptor (beta chain) under discussion was sequenced for a study of blood T cell repertoires in COVID-19. Overall study context: COVID-19 samples, acute and convalescent, were from the United States, Italy and Spain.

Sequencing used immunoSEQ multiplex PCR; TCRdb keeps in-frame clones, though not all of them. In the table there are roughly 300,000 clones, roughly 90% of which are singletons. V was clipped by 3 bases and J by 4 bases; unmatched bases: 10. Germline CDR1 reads KGHSH; CDR2 reads LQKENI. This CDR3 has 18 amino acids. The chain links TRBV18 to TRBJ2-2; TRBD1 matches at 11 bases. Material: peripheral blood. The receptor was derived from a man between 18 and 35 years old who had recovered from COVID-19. The CDR3 loop reads CASSPRNSGTGGTGELFF. Written as DNA, the CDR3 is TGTGCCAGCTCACCTCGTAATTCCGGGACAGGGGGCACCGGGGAGCTGTTTTTT. The full variable domain, in which reference TRBV18 and TRBJ2-2 provide the parts outside the CDR3, is NAGVMQNPRHLVRRRGQEARLRCSPMKGHSHVYWYRQLPEEGLKFMVYLQKENIIDESGMPKERFSAEFPKEGPSILRIQQVVRGDSAAYFCASSPRNSGTGGTGELFFGEGSRLTVL.